These T cell receptor beta chains were read from a single sample in a study of T cells after yellow fever vaccination. Each CDR3 protein gets one entry after TCRdb re-called the 5' RACE reads with MiXCR. The sample includes 500,000 to 650,000 distinct CDR3 sequences, 13% of them seen just once. Here the sequenced sample was PBMCs, taken on the day of the yellow fever booster vaccination. These receptors came from a man aged 25-40 years who received the YFV17D yellow fever vaccine. Each CDR3 is given with its conserved first and last residue. D genes are given only for firm matches. Some rows have no size entry. The others give once, few or many, or a class for an expanded clone.

J,size,V,D,DNA,CDR3
TRBJ2-7,-,TRBV4-1,TRBD1,TGCGCCAGCAGCGTTTCCGGGACAGGGACCAACGAGCAGTACTTC,CASSVSGTGTNEQYF
TRBJ1-5,-,TRBV12-3/TRBV12-4,TRBD1,TGTGCCAGCAGAACCGGGACAGGGGACCAGCCCCAGCATTTT,CASRTGTGDQPQHF
TRBJ2-2,few,TRBV11-2,-,TGTGCCAGCAGCTTGGGGGGATTCACCGGGGAGCTGTTTTTT,CASSLGGFTGELFF
TRBJ2-3,-,TRBV9,-,TGTGCCAGCAGCGTAGAGGTGGGCGATACGCAGTATTTT,CASSVEVGDTQYF
TRBJ2-3,-,TRBV19,-,TGTGCCAGTAGTCCCGGGGCGGGATACGATACGCAGTATTTT,CASSPGAGYDTQYF
TRBJ1-1,-,TRBV29-1,TRBD1,TGCAGCGTTGGGGACAGGGTGGAGGCTTTCTTT,CSVGDRVEAFF
TRBJ1-4,-,TRBV4-2,-,TGTGCCAGCAGCCAAGATCGAGATGCAACTAATGAAAAACTGTTTTTT,CASSQDRDATNEKLFF
TRBJ1-1,-,TRBV29-1,TRBD1,TGCAGCGTCCACGACAGGGGGGCTGAAGCTTTCTTT,CSVHDRGAEAFF
TRBJ2-5,-,TRBV7-7,-,TGTGCTAGCAGCTTATCTGGCGAGCAAGAGACCCAGTACTTC,CASSLSGEQETQYF
TRBJ1-1,-,TRBV12-3/TRBV12-4,-,TGTGCCAGCACCCCAACCCAGGGATCTGAAGCTTTCTTT,CASTPTQGSEAFF
TRBJ2-3,-,TRBV15,TRBD2,TGTGCCACGGGGAGGGAGGCCCACACAGATACGCAGTATTTT,CATGREAHTDTQYF
TRBJ2-2,many,TRBV12-3/TRBV12-4,-,TGTGCCAGCAGGATGCGGTACACCGGGGAGCTGTTTTTT,CASRMRYTGELFF
TRBJ1-2,few,TRBV18,-,TGTGCCAGCTCACCGCAATTAGCAGGGACGGACTATGGCTACACCTTC,CASSPQLAGTDYGYTF
TRBJ2-7,-,TRBV20-1,-,TGCAGTGCTACAGACAGGATCGTCTACGAGCAGTACTTC,CSATDRIVYEQYF
TRBJ2-5,few,TRBV19,TRBD2,TGTGCCAGTAGAAAAGGCGCGGGAGAGGAGACCCAGTACTTC,CASRKGAGEETQYF
TRBJ2-6,few,TRBV7-2,-,TGTGCCAGCAGCGTACAGGGCCTCCCTGGGGCCAACGTCCTGACTTTC,CASSVQGLPGANVLTF
TRBJ2-6,many,TRBV7-9,-,TGTGCCAGCAGCTTGAGCTCTGGGGCCAACGTCCTGACTTTC,CASSLSSGANVLTF
TRBJ2-7,many,TRBV12-3/TRBV12-4,TRBD1,TGTGCCAGCAGTTTAACAGGGGGCAGGTACGAGCAGTACTTC,CASSLTGGRYEQYF
TRBJ2-1,many,TRBV20-1,TRBD1,TGCAGTGCTAGAGACTCGGGACAGGGATCCTACAATGAGCAGTTCTTC,CSARDSGQGSYNEQFF
TRBJ2-6,few,TRBV11-1,-,TGTGCCAGCAGCTTAGCGGGTGCAGGCCCCTCTGGGGCCAACGTCCTGACTTTC,CASSLAGAGPSGANVLTF
TRBJ2-7,-,TRBV12-3/TRBV12-4,-,TGTGCCAGCACCCCTCAGGCAGGAGCGTCCTACGAGCAGTACTTC,CASTPQAGASYEQYF
TRBJ2-7,-,TRBV5-6,-,TGTGCCAGCAGCTTGGGGTTTAGCGGTTTATTGGCCTACGAGCAGTACTTC,CASSLGFSGLLAYEQYF
TRBJ1-3,-,TRBV12-3/TRBV12-4,-,TGTGCCAGCAGTTTAGGAGACTTCTCTGGAAACACCATATATTTT,CASSLGDFSGNTIYF
TRBJ2-1,few,TRBV7-2,TRBD1,TGTGCCAGCAGGCGGGACAGGGGTTGGAACAATGAGCAGTTCTTC,CASRRDRGWNNEQFF
TRBJ2-3,few,TRBV6-5,TRBD2,TGTGCCAGCAGTTACGGAAGTAGCGGGAGCACAGATACGCAGTATTTT,CASSYGSSGSTDTQYF
TRBJ1-4,-,TRBV28,-,TGTGCCAGCAGTCCGGGGGGGGAGGAAAAACTGTTTTTT,CASSPGGEEKLFF
TRBJ2-7,-,TRBV29-1,TRBD2,TGCAGCGTTGAGGCGGGAGCCAAGTACGAGCAGTACTTC,CSVEAGAKYEQYF
TRBJ2-3,few,TRBV7-9,TRBD2,TGTGCCAGCAGCTTATCGGGGACTAGCGGAGCAGATACGCAGTATTTT,CASSLSGTSGADTQYF
TRBJ2-7,many,TRBV6-2/TRBV6-3,-,TGTGCCAGCAGTTATCGGTTAACCTACGAGCAGTACTTC,CASSYRLTYEQYF
TRBJ2-1,-,TRBV7-2,-,TGTGCCAGCAGGCTCTCGACCTACAATGAGCAGTTCTTC,CASRLSTYNEQFF
TRBJ2-3,-,TRBV5-4,-,TGTGCCAGCAGCTCTGAGGGTGTAGATACGCAGTATTTT,CASSSEGVDTQYF